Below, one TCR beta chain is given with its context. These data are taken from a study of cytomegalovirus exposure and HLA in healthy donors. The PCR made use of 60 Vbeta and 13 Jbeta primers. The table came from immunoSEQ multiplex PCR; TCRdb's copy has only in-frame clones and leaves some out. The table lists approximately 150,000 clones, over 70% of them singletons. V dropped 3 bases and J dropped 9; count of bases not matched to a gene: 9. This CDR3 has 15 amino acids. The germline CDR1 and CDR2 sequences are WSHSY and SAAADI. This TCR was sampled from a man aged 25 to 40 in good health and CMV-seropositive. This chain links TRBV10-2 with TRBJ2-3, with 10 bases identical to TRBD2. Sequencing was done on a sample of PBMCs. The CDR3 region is CASSESAGGPRTQYF. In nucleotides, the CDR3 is TGCGCCAGCAGTGAATCAGCGGGGGGGCCTAGGACGCAGTATTTT.